Below are 22 T cell receptor beta chains sequenced from a single sample in a study of blood T cell repertoires in COVID-19. Clones were sequenced by immunoSEQ multiplex PCR, and TCRdb holds only the in-frame ones, with some missing. Of hundreds of thousands of clones in the sample, 75% to 85% were seen once. The sample taken for sequencing was PBMCs or T cells enriched from blood (not recorded which). Receptors were obtained from a young man with acute COVID-19.

This clone was recorded a few times. J is TRBJ2-7 and V is TRBV28; D is perhaps TRBD2 (6 bases). This CDR3 has 14 amino acids. V lost 3 bases to trimming and J lost 2 bases, with 11 bases between them. Germline V lookup: CDR1 MDHEN, CDR2 SYDVKM. CDR3 nucleotides: TGTGCCAGCAGTTTTCGGGGACTCGCCTACGAGCAGTACTTC. It encodes CASSFRGLAYEQYF.

The CDR3 region is CASSSRDTFYEQYF. The CDR3 nucleotides are TGTGCCAGCAGCAGCCGGGACACGTTCTACGAGCAGTACTTC. The chain combines TRBV7-9 with TRBJ2-7, with TRBD1 as a possible D gene (6 bases). This CDR3 is 14 amino acids long. V was shortened by 5 bases and J by 3 bases, with 14 bases between the two germline ends. Germline V lookup: CDR1 SEHNR, CDR2 FQNEAQ (reference sequence).

V is TRBV3-1 (or the pseudogene TRBV3-2) and J is TRBJ2-5; D uncertain. Trimming shortened V by 2 bases and J by 2 bases, and 9 bases separated the two germline ends. This CDR3 contains 14 residues. Germline V gene lookup returns CDR1 LGHDT and CDR2 YNNKEL (reference sequence). This chain's CDR3 is CASSQSTLQETQYF. The CDR3 coding sequence is TGTGCCAGCAGCCAATCTACTCTGCAAGAGACCCAGTACTTC.

The rearrangement uses TRBV11-2 and TRBJ2-2, with TRBD1 as a possible D gene (6 bases). Germline V gives CDR1 SGHAT, CDR2 FQNNGV. CDR3 size: 17 residues. Trimming removed 5 bases at V and 6 bases at J, with 22 bases between. CDR3: CASSKTGIVFSPGELFF. Here the CDR3 DNA reads TGTGCCAGCAGCAAAACAGGGATCGTATTCTCGCCCGGGGAGCTGTTTTTT.

J is TRBJ2-1 and V is TRBV4-2, with 10 bases matching TRBD2. CDR3 length: 16 amino acids. The V and J ends lost 0 bases and 4 bases, in that order; junction bases with no gene match: 3. Germline V gives CDR1 LGHNA, CDR2 YNFKEQ. CDR3 nucleotides: TGTGCCAGCAGCCAAGATCCAGCGGGGGGGTACAATGAGCAGTTCTTC. Its protein product is CASSQDPAGGYNEQFF.

J is TRBJ2-3 and V is TRBV6-1, with 7 bases fitting TRBD1. Germline assignment: CDR1 MNHNS and CDR2 SASEGT. After removal of 4 bases from V and 2 bases from J, the junction contained 12 bases not matched to a gene. CDR3 length: 17 amino acids. CDR3 sequence reads: CASSGGNRDSYTDTQYF. The CDR3 DNA follows: TGTGCCAGCAGTGGGGGTAATAGGGACAGTTACACAGATACGCAGTATTTT.

This sequence joins TRBV25-1 and TRBJ2-7; maybe TRBD1 (6 bases). Per the germline V gene, CDR1 is MGHDK and CDR2 is SYGVNS. The CDR3 runs 13 residues. Between the trimmed V and J ends, which lost 3 bases and 3 bases, there was a span of 9 bases. The CDR3 DNA reads as TGTGCCAGCAGTGAGACAGGATACTACGAGCAGTACTTC. Translated, it gives CASSETGYYEQYF.

CDR3 protein: CASSSPLGGNNYGYTF. For the CDR3, the DNA is TGTGCCAGCAGTTCCCCATTAGGGGGAAATAACTATGGCTACACCTTC. V usage is TRBV28 and J usage is TRBJ1-2; TRBD1 is a possible D gene (6 bases). CDR1 is MDHEN and CDR2 is SYDVKM in the germline V gene. Between the trimmed V and J ends, which lost 4 bases and 1 base, there was a span of 16 bases. This CDR3 contains 16 residues.

The chain couples TRBV9 to TRBJ2-3; TRBD1 matches at 8 bases. This CDR3 has 16 amino acids. Germline CDR1 SGDLS, CDR2 YYNGEE. With 3 bases clipped from V and 0 bases from J, the junction kept 6 bases outside the gene matches. CDR3 sequence reads: CASSAGRGLSTDTQYF. Written as DNA, the CDR3 is TGTGCCAGCAGCGCCGGCAGGGGGCTTAGCACAGATACGCAGTATTTT.

This chain connects TRBV11-2 to TRBJ1-4; TRBD1 matches at 10 bases. The germline V gene has CDR1 SGHAT and CDR2 FQNNGV. The length of the CDR3 is 14 residues. V dropped 5 bases and J dropped 8; count of bases not matched to a gene: 5. In DNA form, the CDR3 reads TGTGCCAGCAGCAAGGACAGGGGGAAGGAAAAACTGTTTTTT. Encoded protein: CASSKDRGKEKLFF.

This chain uses TRBV6-5 with TRBJ1-1; maybe TRBD1 (6 bases). Germline-derived CDR1 and CDR2 are MNHEY and SVGAGI. The CDR3 extends over 15 amino acids. Trimming shortened V by 0 bases and J by 1 base, and 9 bases separated the two germline ends. The CDR3 sequence is CASSYSTGRNTEAFF. DNA of the CDR3: TGTGCCAGCAGTTACTCGACAGGAAGGAACACTGAAGCTTTCTTT.

The chain couples TRBV10-2 to TRBJ2-3, with D maybe TRBD2 (5 bases). The CDR3 is 13 amino acids. V was clipped by 4 bases and J by 6 bases, with 11 bases between them. Germline CDR1 is WSHSY and CDR2 is SAAADI. The CDR3 DNA follows: TGCGCCAGCAGTGCCCTAGCCGGTGATACGCAGTATTTT. Translated, it gives CASSALAGDTQYF.

This clone was seen at least ten times. V usage is TRBV5-1 and J usage is TRBJ2-1, with D perhaps matching TRBD2 (6 bases). Germline V gives CDR1 SGHRS, CDR2 YFSETQ. V lost 0 bases and J 4 bases, leaving 14 bases between the germline ends. This CDR3 is built from 16 residues. This CDR3 is CASSLGGTPVYNEQFF. The CDR3 nucleotides are TGCGCCAGCAGCTTGGGTGGGACTCCAGTATACAATGAGCAGTTCTTC. Using reference TRBV5-1 and TRBJ2-1 for the parts outside the CDR3, the full variable domain is KAGVTQTPRYLIKTRGQQVTLSCSPISGHRSVSWYQQTPGQGLQFLFEYFSETQRNKGNFPGRFSGRQFSNSRSEMNVSTLELGDSALYLCASSLGGTPVYNEQFFGPGTRLTVL.

The rearrangement links TRBV4-1 to TRBJ2-3; 12 bases match TRBD1. Per the germline V gene, CDR1 is MGHRA and CDR2 is YSYEKL. V lost 3 bases and J lost 6; bases outside the gene matches: 10. CDR3 size: 17 residues. The CDR3 reads CASSQVLGTGGMDTQYF. The DNA for the CDR3 is TGCGCCAGCAGCCAGGTACTCGGGACAGGGGGCATGGATACGCAGTATTTT.

The rearrangement uses TRBV27 and TRBJ1-1; weak D call: TRBD1 (5 bases). The CDR3 runs 15 residues. CDR1 is MNHEY, CDR2 SMNVEV, per germline (reference sequence). V was shortened by 6 bases and J by 4 bases, with 18 bases between the two germline ends. The CDR3 DNA reads as TGTGCCAGCAGGTCCTTCGCAGGGTACGGCACTGAAGCTTTCTTT. This gives the protein CASRSFAGYGTEAFF.

V gene TRBV11-2 combines with J gene TRBJ1-2; D gene unclear. Looked up from germline, CDR1 is SGHAT and CDR2 is FQNNGV. This CDR3 has 14 amino acids. V was clipped by 0 bases and J by 1 base, with 6 bases between them. The CDR3 nucleotides read TGTGCCAGCAGCTTAGATCGGGTTAACTATGGCTACACCTTC. Residues: CASSLDRVNYGYTF.

The chain links TRBV30 to TRBJ1-4; D may be TRBD1 (5 bases). Germline V gene data show CDR1 as GTSNPN and CDR2 as SVGIG (reference sequence). The CDR3 runs to 15 residues. Between the trimmed V and J ends, which lost 0 bases and 8 bases, there was a span of 16 bases. In DNA, the CDR3 is TGTGCCTGGAGTGTAGCCGGGACGGGAGGGGAAAAACTGTTTTTT. Translating gives CAWSVAGTGGEKLFF. The full variable domain, with the rest looked up from reference TRBV30 and TRBJ1-4, is SQTIHQWPATLVQPVGSPLSLECTVEGTSNPNLYWYRQAAGRGLQLLFYSVGIGQISSEVPQNLSASRPQDRQFILSSKKLLLSDSGFYLCAWSVAGTGGEKLFFGSGTQLSVL.

The genes are TRBV9 and TRBJ2-7; a weak D match, TRBD2 (6 bases). V lost 0 bases, J lost 4 bases, and 8 bases lay in between. Germline loops: CDR1 SGDLS, CDR2 YYNGEE. The CDR3 extends over 13 amino acids. This CDR3 reads CASSVVGGYEQYF. The CDR3 DNA reads TGTGCCAGCAGCGTAGTCGGAGGGTACGAGCAGTACTTC.

To note about this clone: The same CDR3 also results from other DNA sequences found in this sample. J is TRBJ1-3 and V is TRBV2, with D unresolved. The CDR3 extends over 14 amino acids. V was pared by 4 bases and J by 0 bases, with 7 bases between. CDR1 and CDR2 (germline): SNHLY, FYNNEI. The CDR3, as DNA: TGTGCCAGCAGTGGTCAGATCTCTGGAAACACCATATATTTT. Amino acids: CASSGQISGNTIYF.

The chain links TRBV7-3 to TRBJ2-1; D is ambiguous. The CDR3 covers 15 residues. Germline loops: CDR1 SGHTA, CDR2 FQGTGA. Trimming took off 1 base at V and 0 bases at J, with 7 bases between the two ends. CDR3 loop: CASSLRRSSYNEQFF. The CDR3 nucleotides read TGTGCCAGCAGCTTAAGGCGGAGCTCCTACAATGAGCAGTTCTTC.

This clone was recorded many times. This rearrangement joins TRBV2 to TRBJ1-2; D is uncertain. The germline V and J ends were trimmed by 5 bases and 5 bases, with 12 bases remaining between them. The V gene's germline CDR1 is SNHLY and CDR2 FYNNEI. The CDR3 length is 13 residues. CDR3 bases: TGTGCCAGCAGTTTTCGCCCGACTTATGGCTACACCTTC. It is translated as CASSFRPTYGYTF.

About this clone: The sample holds other DNA sequences that translate to the same CDR3. The rearrangement links TRBV7-3 to TRBJ2-2, with TRBD2 identical over 8 bases. This CDR3 is 13 amino acids long. V dropped 5 bases and J dropped 6; count of bases not matched to a gene: 2. Per the germline V gene, CDR1 is SGHTA and CDR2 is FQGTGA. The CDR3 is CASSLTSAGELFF. The CDR3 nucleotides are TGTGCCAGCAGCCTGACTAGCGCCGGGGAGCTGTTTTTT.